This TCR beta chain was captured in a study of identical twins. Whole-study findings and limits: It was cross-sectional statistical analysis, not following the same donors, that the conclusions relied on. Fewer insertions marked abundant cord blood beta clonotypes; young adult naive trended weakly, memory not at all.

V shed 7 bases, J shed 2 bases, and the junction held 8 bases outside the gene matches. Germline V gene sequence: CDR1 MDHEN, CDR2 SYDVKM. This CDR3 has 16 residues. TCRdb ran MiXCR on the 5' RACE reads and lists one entry per CDR3 protein. Of hundreds of thousands of distinct CDR3 sequences in the sample, about 12% are singletons; the top ten hold around 1.6%. With respect to this clonotype: The antigen remains unidentified.

Separately, the same data were catalogued under a study of yellow fever vaccine responses in identical twins.

The sample consisted of PBMCs. This clonotype was obtained from a woman younger than 30 in good health. This chain links TRBV28 with TRBJ2-1, with 10 bases fitting TRBD2. CDR3 residues: CASTTPSGSPYNEQFF. The CDR3 DNA sequence: TGTGCCAGCACTACACCTAGCGGGAGTCCCTACAATGAGCAGTTCTTC.